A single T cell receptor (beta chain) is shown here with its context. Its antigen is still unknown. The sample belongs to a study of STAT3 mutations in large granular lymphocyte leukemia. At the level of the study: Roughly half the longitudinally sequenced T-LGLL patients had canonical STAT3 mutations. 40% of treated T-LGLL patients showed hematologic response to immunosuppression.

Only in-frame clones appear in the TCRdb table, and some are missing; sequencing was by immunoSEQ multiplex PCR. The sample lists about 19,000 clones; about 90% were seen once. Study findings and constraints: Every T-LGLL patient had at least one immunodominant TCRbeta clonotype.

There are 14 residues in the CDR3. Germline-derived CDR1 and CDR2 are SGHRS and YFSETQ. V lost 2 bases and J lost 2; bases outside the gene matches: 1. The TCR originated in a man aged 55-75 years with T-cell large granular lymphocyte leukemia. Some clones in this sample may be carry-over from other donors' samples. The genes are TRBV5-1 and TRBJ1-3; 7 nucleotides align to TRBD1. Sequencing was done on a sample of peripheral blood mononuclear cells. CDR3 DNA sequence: TGCGCCAGCAGCTTAGGACAGGCTGGAAACACCATATATTTT. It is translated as CASSLGQAGNTIYF.